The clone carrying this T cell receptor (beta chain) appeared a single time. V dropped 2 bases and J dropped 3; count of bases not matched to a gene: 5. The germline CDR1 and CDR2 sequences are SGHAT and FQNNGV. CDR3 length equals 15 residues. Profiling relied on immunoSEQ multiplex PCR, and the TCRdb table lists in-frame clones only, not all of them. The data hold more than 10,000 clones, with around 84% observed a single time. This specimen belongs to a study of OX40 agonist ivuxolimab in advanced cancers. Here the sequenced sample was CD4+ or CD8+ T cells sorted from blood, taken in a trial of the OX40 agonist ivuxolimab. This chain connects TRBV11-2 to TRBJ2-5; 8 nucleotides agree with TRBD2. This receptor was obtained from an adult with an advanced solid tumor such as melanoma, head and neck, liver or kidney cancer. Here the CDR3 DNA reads TGTGCCAGCAGCTTACAGGCACTAGCGGAAGAGACCCAGTACTTC. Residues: CASSLQALAEETQYF.